The rows below give T cell receptor beta chains drawn from one sample of a study of blood T cells in healthy people across ages. TCRdb independently ran MiXCR on the 5' RACE reads; one entry per CDR3 protein. The table shows over a million distinct CDR3 sequences, with approximately 43% occurring only once. Material for sequencing was blood. These receptors came from a young woman in good health. Each CDR3 is given with its conserved first and last residue. D genes are given only for firm matches. Some rows mark clone size as missing; the rest say once, few, many or name a class of expanded clone.

d_call clone_size j_call v_call cdr3_nt cdr3_aa
NA NA TRBJ2-5 TRBV6-5 TGTGCCAGCCGAAAGGACGGGGCCCAGTACTTC CASRKDGAQYF
TRBD1 NA TRBJ2-1 TRBV9 TGTGCCAGCAGCGTTCGTAGGGACAGTGAGTACAATGAGCAGTTCTTC CASSVRRDSEYNEQFF
NA NA TRBJ2-1 TRBV7-2 TGTGCCAGCAGAGGGGGGGCGGGAGTTTACAATGAGCAGTTCTTC CASRGGAGVYNEQFF
NA NA TRBJ2-3 TRBV7-3 TGTGCCAGCACCCGAGGGAACCCGTCAGATACGCAGTATTTT CASTRGNPSDTQYF
NA NA TRBJ2-3 TRBV30 TGTGCCTGGAGTGGGGAACCTCACACAGATACGCAGTATTTT CAWSGEPHTDTQYF
NA NA TRBJ1-6 TRBV7-3 TGTGCCAGCAGCCCCACGCGGAGTTCACCCCTCCACTTT CASSPTRSSPLHF
TRBD1 NA TRBJ1-2 TRBV7-2 TGTGCCAGCAGCTTAGGGACAGGGGGCACCTTC CASSLGTGGTF
TRBD1 few TRBJ2-2 TRBV10-3 TGTGCCATTAGTGACGGGACGGGACAGACAAACACCGGGGAGCTGTTTTTT CAISDGTGQTNTGELFF
TRBD1 NA TRBJ1-5 TRBV20-1 TGCAGTGCCCGAGGGGGCATCGATCAGCCCCAGCATTTT CSARGGIDQPQHF
TRBD1 few TRBJ2-7 TRBV12-5 TGTGCTAGTGGTTTCATCCCTCCGGGACAGGTTACCGGGCTGGACGTCGAGCAGTACTTC CASGFIPPGQVTGLDVEQYF
TRBD1 NA TRBJ1-2 TRBV18 TGTGCCAGCTCACCACCCCCGAGGACAGGGACTAACTATGGCTACACCTTC CASSPPPRTGTNYGYTF
NA NA TRBJ1-1 TRBV10-2 TGCGCCAGCAGTGAGAGGGTCGGCACTGAAGCTTTCTTT CASSERVGTEAFF
NA NA TRBJ1-4 TRBV6-6 TGTGCCAGCGGGCCTTTAACTAATGAAAAACTGTTTTTT CASGPLTNEKLFF
TRBD1 once TRBJ1-2 TRBV25-1 TGTGCCAGCAGTGAAATAGCGGGTGGAAACAGGGGAAGGCGCTACACCTTC CASSEIAGGNRGRRYTF
TRBD1 NA TRBJ2-1 TRBV6-5 TGTGCCAGCAAAGGGACAGGGGGAAACAATGAGCAGTTCTTC CASKGTGGNNEQFF
NA NA TRBJ2-1 TRBV6-4 TGTGCCAGCAGCAAATATTCTGCGTATGAGCAGTTCTTC CASSKYSAYEQFF
TRBD2 NA TRBJ2-1 TRBV2 TGTGCCGGCAGTGGCCCCCGACTAGCGGAGGAGCTTAATGAGCAGTTCTTC CAGSGPRLAEELNEQFF
TRBD2 NA TRBJ2-1 TRBV7-8 TGTGCCAGCAGCCTTGACGGGACTATGCCCTACAATGAGCAGTTCTTC CASSLDGTMPYNEQFF
NA NA TRBJ2-3 TRBV20-1 TGCAGTGCTAGACACCGCACAGATACGCAGTATTTT CSARHRTDTQYF
TRBD2 NA TRBJ2-1 TRBV27 TGTGCCAGCAGTCACAGCCTAGCGGGGGCCTACAATGAGCAGTTCTTC CASSHSLAGAYNEQFF
TRBD2 few TRBJ2-1 TRBV28 TGTGCCAGCAGGCCTACTAGCGGCCACTACAATGAGCAGTTCTTC CASRPTSGHYNEQFF
TRBD2 NA TRBJ2-2 TRBV7-3 TGTGCCAGCAGCTTACGGACTAGCCCCACCGGGGAGCTGTTTTTT CASSLRTSPTGELFF
NA NA TRBJ1-6 TRBV20-1 TGCAGTGCTCCCCTGGGGCAGGTGAATAATTCACCCCTCCACTTT CSAPLGQVNNSPLHF
NA NA TRBJ1-1 TRBV30 TGTGCCTGGTCCGTCCAGACGAACACTGAAGCTTTCTTT CAWSVQTNTEAFF
NA few TRBJ2-3 TRBV20-1 TGCAGTGACTCTCAATTGCGTACGTCTAGCACAGATACGCAGTATTTT CSDSQLRTSSTDTQYF
TRBD2 NA TRBJ2-1 TRBV29-1 TGCAGCGTTGCCTCTAGCGGGGCGACCAATGAGCAGTTCTTC CSVASSGATNEQFF
NA NA TRBJ2-2 TRBV7-2 TGTGCCAGCAGCTTATTCGCGCGGGGATCCGGGGAGCTGTTTTTT CASSLFARGSGELFF
NA NA TRBJ2-3 TRBV12-3/TRBV12-4 TGTGCCAGCACCCCTGACCGGGCAACTAGCACAGATACGCAGTATTTT CASTPDRATSTDTQYF